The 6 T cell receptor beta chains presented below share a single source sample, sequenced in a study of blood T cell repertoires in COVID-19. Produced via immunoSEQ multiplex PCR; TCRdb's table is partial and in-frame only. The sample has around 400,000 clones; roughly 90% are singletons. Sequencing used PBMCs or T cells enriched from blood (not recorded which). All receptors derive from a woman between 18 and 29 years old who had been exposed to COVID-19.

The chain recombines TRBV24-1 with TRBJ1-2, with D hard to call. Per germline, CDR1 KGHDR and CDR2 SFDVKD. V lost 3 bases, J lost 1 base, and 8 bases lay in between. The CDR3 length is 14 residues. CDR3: CATSDPRVNYGYTF. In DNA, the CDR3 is TGTGCCACCAGTGATCCGAGGGTTAACTATGGCTACACCTTC.

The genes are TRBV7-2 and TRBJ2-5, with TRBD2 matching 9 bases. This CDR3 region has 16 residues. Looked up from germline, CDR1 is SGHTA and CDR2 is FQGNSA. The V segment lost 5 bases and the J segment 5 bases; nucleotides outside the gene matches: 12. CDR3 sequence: CASSGGVRGGLETQYF. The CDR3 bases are TGTGCCAGCAGCGGAGGCGTGCGGGGGGGCCTGGAGACCCAGTACTTC. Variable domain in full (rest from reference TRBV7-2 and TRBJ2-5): GAGVSQSPSNKVTEKGKDVELRCDPISGHTALYWYRQSLGQGLEFLIYFQGNSAPDKSGLPSDRFSAERTGGSVSTLTIQRTQQEDSAVYLCASSGGVRGGLETQYFGPGTRLLVL.

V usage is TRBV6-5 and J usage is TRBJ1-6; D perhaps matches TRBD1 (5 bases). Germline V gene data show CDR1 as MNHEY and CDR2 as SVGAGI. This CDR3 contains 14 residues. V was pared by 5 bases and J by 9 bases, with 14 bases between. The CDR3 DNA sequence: TGTGCCAGCAGTAAACAGGCCCCGGGTTCACCCCTCCACTTT. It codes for CASSKQAPGSPLHF.

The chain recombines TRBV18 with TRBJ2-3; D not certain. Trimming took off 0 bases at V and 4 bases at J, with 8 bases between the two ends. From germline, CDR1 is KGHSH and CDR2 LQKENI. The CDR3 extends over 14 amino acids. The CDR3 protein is CASSPPPLADTQYF. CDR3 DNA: TGTGCCAGCTCACCACCTCCCCTAGCAGATACGCAGTATTTT.

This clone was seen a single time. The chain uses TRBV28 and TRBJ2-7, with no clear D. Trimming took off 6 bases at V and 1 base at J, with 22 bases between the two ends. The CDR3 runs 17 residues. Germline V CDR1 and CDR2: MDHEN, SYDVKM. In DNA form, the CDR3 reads TGTGCCAGCAGCCTAAACGGCTATGGCAGGCAATCCTACGAGCAGTACTTC. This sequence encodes CASSLNGYGRQSYEQYF.

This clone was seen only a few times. Here the CDR3 DNA reads TGTGCCACCAGTGATTTTCAGAACTCCTACAATGAGCAGTTCTTC. Protein: CATSDFQNSYNEQFF. This chain links TRBV24-1 with TRBJ2-1; D unresolved. Germline V lookup: CDR1 KGHDR, CDR2 SFDVKD. The length of the CDR3 is 15 residues. Trimming shortened V by 1 base and J by 0 bases, and 6 bases separated the two germline ends.